The 31 T cell receptor beta chains presented below share a single source sample, sequenced in a study of blood T cells in healthy people across ages. Primers used in a second PCR of about 7 to 12 cycles were a sample-barcoded 5' primer and a J-beta primer mix. TCRdb re-derived calls from the 5' RACE reads in MiXCR, one entry per CDR3 protein. The sample lists 800,000 to 1,000,000 distinct CDR3 sequences; 40% to 60% were seen once. Sequencing was carried out using blood. The receptor source for this set is a young man in good health.

The chain is built from TRBV15 and TRBJ1-6; 7 positions match TRBD1. This CDR3 comprises 15 residues. V lost 1 base, J lost 5 bases, and 2 bases stayed unmatched. Germline loops: CDR1 LNHNV, CDR2 YYDKDF (reference sequence). The CDR3 region has the DNA TGTGCCACCAGCAGAGGGGACAGCGATAATTCACCCCTCCACTTT. Protein product: CATSRGDSDNSPLHF.

This chain links TRBV13 with TRBJ2-1; tentatively, D is TRBD2 (5 bases). This CDR3 spans 15 amino acids. From germline, CDR1 is PRHDT and CDR2 FYEKMQ (reference sequence). Between the trimmed V and J ends, which lost 6 bases and 0 bases, there was a span of 12 bases. This CDR3 is CASRVRGSSYNEQFF. The CDR3 coding sequence is TGTGCCAGCAGAGTTCGGGGTTCCTCCTACAATGAGCAGTTCTTC. Complete variable domain (other parts from reference TRBV13 and TRBJ2-1): AAGVIQSPRHLIKEKRETATLKCYPIPRHDTVYWYQQGPGQDPQFLISFYEKMQSDKGSIPDRFSAQQFSDYHSELNMSSLELGDSALYFCASRVRGSSYNEQFFGPGTRLTVL.

As to this clonotype: One base away lies a much larger clone, so this may be a sequencing read error. The rearrangement uses TRBV29-1 and TRBJ2-7; TRBD2 aligns across 11 bases. V shed 6 bases, J shed 3 bases, and the junction held 4 bases outside the gene matches. CDR1 and CDR2 from the germline V gene are SQVTM and ANQGSEA. This CDR3 has 13 residues. CDR3: CSVGTSGFYEQYF. Written as DNA, the CDR3 is TGCAGCGTGGGGACTAGCGGATTCTACGAGCAGTACTTC.

At least ten counts were recorded for this clonotype. The chain is built from TRBV12-3 or TRBV12-4 and TRBJ1-2; D is unclear. The CDR3 is 12 residues long. Trimming left V 6 bases short and J 3 bases short, with 8 bases between. The chain's CDR3 is CASSSGDYGYTF. The CDR3 region has the DNA TGTGCCAGCAGCTCCGGTGACTATGGCTACACCTTC.

This clonotype has ten or more counts. J is TRBJ2-5 and V is TRBV7-2, with no clear D. This CDR3 comprises 13 residues. CDR1 SGHTA and CDR2 FQGNSA come from the germline V gene. The germline V and J ends were trimmed by 5 bases and 1 base, with 8 bases remaining between them. As DNA, the CDR3 is TGTGCCAGCAGCCCTATCCCCCAAGAGACCCAGTACTTC. It yields the protein CASSPIPQETQYF.

This clonotype was picked up many times. This chain connects TRBV7-2 to TRBJ1-2; D is possibly TRBD1 (5 bases). The V end lost 0 bases, the J end lost 7 bases, and 12 bases lay between the germline ends. This CDR3 is built from 14 residues. Germline assignment: CDR1 SGHTA and CDR2 FQGNSA. In DNA form, the CDR3 reads TGTGCCAGCAGCTTAGCGGCGGGGGGGGTTGGCTACACCTTC. This codes for CASSLAAGGVGYTF.

The chain links TRBV2 to TRBJ1-6; 7 bases line up with TRBD1. Germline loops: CDR1 SNHLY, CDR2 FYNNEI. The junction had 10 bases not matched to a gene; V was cut back by 6 bases and J by 11 bases. CDR3 size: 14 residues. This chain's CDR3 is CASSAGGNLAPLHF. The CDR3 DNA reads TGTGCCAGCAGCGCAGGGGGTAACCTTGCACCCCTCCACTTT.

This chain links TRBV28 with TRBJ2-5, with 8 bases lining up with TRBD2. CDR1 and CDR2 from the germline V gene are MDHEN and SYDVKM. This CDR3 has 15 residues. With V trimmed by 5 bases and J by 12 bases, 17 bases remained unmatched. The DNA for the CDR3 is TGTGCCAGCAGTATAACGGGGACTAGTGCCATGGGGGAGTACTTC. Translation: CASSITGTSAMGEYF.

The chain recombines TRBV20-1 with TRBJ2-1, with 7 bases aligning to TRBD2. The ends lost 6 bases at V and 4 bases at J; junction bases unmatched: 15. Germline loops: CDR1 DFQATT, CDR2 SNEGSKA (reference sequence). This CDR3 spans 16 amino acids. The CDR3 DNA reads as TGCAGTGCCAGTAAGGTTGGCGGGGGAGTATACAATGAGCAGTTCTTC. This codes for CSASKVGGGVYNEQFF.

The chain combines TRBV6-1 with TRBJ1-2; TRBD1 aligns across 11 bases. Germline V CDR1 and CDR2: MNHNS, SASEGT. The CDR3 runs to 14 residues. V lost 3 bases and J lost 5; bases outside the gene matches: 2. The CDR3 DNA sequence: TGTGCCAGCAGTGACGGACAGGGGGCTTATGGCTACACCTTC. This translates into CASSDGQGAYGYTF.

The rearrangement joins TRBV9 to TRBJ2-7; unclear D gene. The CDR3 contains 15 residues. Germline V gives CDR1 SGDLS, CDR2 YYNGEE. The germline V and J ends were trimmed by 4 bases and 0 bases, with 14 bases remaining between them. This CDR3 reads CASSPRIGFSYEQYF. The DNA for the CDR3 is TGTGCCAGCAGCCCCAGGATTGGATTCTCCTACGAGCAGTACTTC.

This clonotype has a handful of counts. The chain links TRBV4-2 to TRBJ1-5, with D possibly TRBD1 on 6 matching bases. Between the trimmed V and J ends, which lost 1 base and 7 bases, there was a span of 17 bases. Germline CDR1 is LGHNA and CDR2 is YNFKEQ. The CDR3 is 16 residues long. In nucleotides, the CDR3 is TGTGCCAGCAGCCAAGGCGACGTAACAGGGCCCCAGCCCCAGCATTTT. Translating gives CASSQGDVTGPQPQHF.

The chain has TRBV4-3 and TRBJ1-1; maybe TRBD1 (6 bases). The CDR3 length is 15 residues. Germline assignment: CDR1 LGHNA and CDR2 YSLEER. V lost 4 bases to trimming and J lost 2 bases, with 14 bases between them. The CDR3 sequence is CASSRVGHTNTEAFF. CDR3 DNA sequence: TGCGCCAGCAGCCGGGTGGGACATACTAACACTGAAGCTTTCTTT.

This clonotype was detected only a few times. This chain uses TRBV2 with TRBJ2-7; no definite D call. The J call may not be correct, given that the DNA end is closer to TRBJ2-5. This CDR3 region has 13 residues. From germline, CDR1 is SNHLY and CDR2 FYNNEI. CDR3 sequence reads: CASSVRGEETQYF. CDR3 bases: TGTGCCAGCAGTGTCAGAGGCGAAGAGACCCAGTACTTC.

The count of this clonotype is one. This chain uses TRBV9 with TRBJ2-5; perhaps D is TRBD1 or TRBD2 (5 bases each). The CDR3 contains 14 residues. Trimming removed 1 base from V and 11 bases from J, with 18 bases in between. Looked up from germline, CDR1 is SGDLS and CDR2 is YYNGEE. CDR3 nucleotide sequence: TGTGCCAGCAGCGTACGGGGACCCCCCCATGAGCAGTACTTC. The encoded protein is CASSVRGPPHEQYF.

The chain uses TRBV7-6 and TRBJ1-1, with a weak D call TRBD1 (6 bases). Between the trimmed V and J ends, which lost 2 bases and 6 bases, there was a span of 10 bases. The CDR3 is 13 residues long. The V gene's germline CDR1 is SGHVS and CDR2 FNYEAQ. CDR3 region: CASSLRGAAEAFF. The CDR3 DNA reads as TGTGCCAGCAGCTTACGGGGGGCCGCTGAAGCTTTCTTT. Looking up the rest from reference TRBV7-6 and TRBJ1-1 gives the full variable domain: GAGVSQSPRYKVTKRGQDVALRCDPISGHVSLYWYRQALGQGPEFLTYFNYEAQQDKSGLPNDRFSAERPEGSISTLTIQRTEQRDSAMYRCASSLRGAAEAFFGQGTRLTVV.

This clonotype was detected ten times or more. The chain links TRBV7-2 to TRBJ2-3; tentatively, D is TRBD1 (6 bases). V lost 4 bases, J lost 5 bases, and 16 bases lay in between. CDR1 is SGHTA, CDR2 FQGNSA, per germline. CDR3 size: 15 residues. The CDR3 sequence is CASSSPVQGLDTQYF. The CDR3 DNA is TGTGCCAGCAGCTCACCAGTCCAGGGGTTAGATACGCAGTATTTT. Combining the CDR3 with reference TRBV7-2 and TRBJ2-3 gives the whole variable domain GAGVSQSPSNKVTEKGKDVELRCDPISGHTALYWYRQSLGQGLEFLIYFQGNSAPDKSGLPSDRFSAERTGGSVSTLTIQRTQQEDSAVYLCASSSPVQGLDTQYFGPGTRLTVL.

This clonotype was observed many times. The chain couples TRBV27 to TRBJ2-3; D not certain. The V end lost 2 bases, the J end lost 0 bases, and 6 bases lay between the germline ends. Germline CDR1 reads MNHEY; CDR2 reads SMNVEV (reference sequence). CDR3 length: 14 amino acids. CDR3 nucleotide sequence: TGTGCCAGCAGTTTACTAACTAGCACAGATACGCAGTATTTT. As protein: CASSLLTSTDTQYF.

The chain couples TRBV11-2 to TRBJ2-5, with D perhaps matching TRBD1 (5 bases). Looked up from germline, CDR1 is SGHAT and CDR2 is FQNNGV. V lost 7 bases and J 4 bases, leaving 13 bases between the germline ends. This CDR3 has 13 amino acids. CDR3 amino acids: CASNIVDTETQYF. The DNA of the CDR3 is TGTGCCAGCAACATAGTGGACACAGAGACCCAGTACTTC.

The V gene is TRBV21-1, the J gene TRBJ1-5; the table's D call, TRBD1, was not checked against the DNA. TRBV21-1 is a documented pseudogene. This CDR3 region has 13 residues. The DNA of the CDR3 is TGTGCCAGGAAACCAGGGAACAATCAGCCCCAGCATTTT. This codes for CARKPGNNQPQHF.

This clonotype occurred a few times. The chain combines TRBV7-9 with TRBJ2-7; possible D gene TRBD1, 5 bases. With 3 bases removed from V and 2 bases from J, the gap between germline ends came to 11 bases. Germline CDR1 reads SEHNR; CDR2 reads FQNEAQ (reference sequence). There are 14 residues in the CDR3. The CDR3 protein is CASSFSGWPYEQYF. The CDR3 DNA reads TGTGCCAGCAGCTTTTCAGGGTGGCCCTACGAGCAGTACTTC.

This clonotype was recorded at least ten times. The rearrangement uses TRBV15 and TRBJ2-1, with D possibly called TRBD1 or TRBD2 (5 bases each). CDR3 length equals 15 residues. CDR1 and CDR2 from the germline V gene are LNHNV and YYDKDF (reference sequence). V was cut by 6 bases and J by 6 bases, with 18 bases left in between. The CDR3 spells CATRRSQGESNEQFF. The CDR3 coding sequence is TGTGCCACCAGACGGTCCCAGGGAGAGAGCAATGAGCAGTTCTTC.

The chain links TRBV29-1 to TRBJ2-3; D unclear. This CDR3 contains 13 residues. Trimming pared 4 bases from V and 3 bases from J, leaving 11 bases between. Germline CDR1 SQVTM, CDR2 ANQGSEA. This CDR3 reads CSVVRGWTDTQYF. The CDR3 nucleotides read TGCAGCGTTGTCCGAGGCTGGACAGATACGCAGTATTTT.

The chain is built from TRBV2 and TRBJ1-6; weak D call: TRBD1 (6 bases). Germline-derived CDR1 and CDR2 are SNHLY and FYNNEI. With 6 bases removed from V and 11 bases from J, the gap between germline ends came to 17 bases. The CDR3 is 14 amino acids. The CDR3 DNA follows: TGTGCCAGCAGGCAGACAGGCACGAATGCACCCCTCCACTTT. Amino acids: CASRQTGTNAPLHF. Complete variable domain (other parts from reference TRBV2 and TRBJ1-6): EPEVTQTPSHQVTQMGQEVILRCVPISNHLYFYWYRQILGQKVEFLVSFYNNEISEKSEIFDDQFSVERPDGSNFTLKIRSTKLEDSAMYFCASRQTGTNAPLHFGNGTRLTVT.

The chain combines TRBV5-1 with TRBJ1-2; D may be TRBD1 (5 bases). The CDR3 is 14 amino acids. The V and J ends lost 4 bases and 4 bases respectively, with 14 bases between them. CDR1 and CDR2 (germline): SGHRS, YFSETQ. CDR3 bases: TGCGCCAGCAGCGGGGGGTCCGGGTCCTATGGCTACACCTTC. It yields the protein CASSGGSGSYGYTF.

This clonotype has only a few counts. The V gene is TRBV7-9, the J gene TRBJ1-2; TRBD1 is a possible D gene (5 bases). The V gene's germline CDR1 is SEHNR and CDR2 FQNEAQ (reference sequence). This CDR3 spans 13 amino acids. Trimming removed 5 bases from V and 4 bases from J, with 11 bases in between. Here the CDR3 reads CASSIRQTYGYTF. CDR3 coding DNA: TGTGCCAGCAGCATTCGACAGACCTATGGCTACACCTTC.

The V and J genes are TRBV3-1 and TRBJ1-2, with 9 bases that match TRBD1. The CDR3 is 15 amino acids. Germline assignment: CDR1 LGHDT and CDR2 YNNKEL (reference sequence). J lost 7 bases, V lost 3 bases, and 9 bases had no gene match. CDR3 nucleotides: TGTGCCAGCAGCCACAATACAGGGGGCGAAGGTGGCTACACCTTC. It translates to CASSHNTGGEGGYTF.

This clonotype was detected a few times. The chain combines TRBV7-2 with TRBJ2-1, with 9 bases lining up with TRBD2. Trimming cost V 3 bases and J 4 bases; bases outside gene matches: 7. CDR3 length: 16 residues. Germline lookup yields CDR1 SGHTA and CDR2 FQGNSA. This CDR3 is CASSFGTSGPYNEQFF. The CDR3 bases are TGTGCCAGCAGCTTTGGAACTAGCGGGCCGTACAATGAGCAGTTCTTC.

This clonotype was observed many times. One end of the junction does not line up with germline, which may come from a read error. This rearrangement joins TRBV20-1 to TRBJ2-7; D possibly uses TRBD1 or TRBD2 (6 bases each). The CDR3 totals 12 residues. Germline assignment: CDR1 DFQATT and CDR2 SNEGSKA (reference sequence). CDR3 in DNA: TGTGCGGTAGCCGGGGGCATGTACGAGCAGTACTTC. Translating gives CAVAGGMYEQYF.

The J gene is TRBJ1-2, the V gene TRBV20-1; 9 bases align to TRBD1. V shed 0 bases and J 6 bases; nucleotides not matched to a gene: 2. The CDR3 covers 13 residues. CDR1 and CDR2 from the germline V gene are DFQATT and SNEGSKA (reference sequence). The CDR3, as DNA: TGCAGTGCTAGAGAACAGGGGGCGGATGGCTACACCTTC. Its protein product is CSAREQGADGYTF.

The chain employs TRBV4-1 and TRBJ2-7; D may be TRBD1 or TRBD2 (5 bases each). This CDR3 has 14 residues. Per the germline V gene, CDR1 is MGHRA and CDR2 is YSYEKL. Trimming left V 8 bases short and J 4 bases short, with 18 bases between. The CDR3 region has the DNA TGCGCCAGCTCGGTTGAAAGGGGAGTGTACGAGCAGTACTTC. Its protein product is CASSVERGVYEQYF.